A single sample is the source of the 10 T cell receptor beta chains below, sequenced in a study of post-analysis software for immune sequencing data. Libraries were made from TCR beta cDNA, and they carried unique molecular identifiers. From the PCR reads, TCRdb called clonotypes with MiXCR, one entry per CDR3 protein. The data show about 160,000 distinct CDR3 sequences, 35% to 40% seen once. The input for sequencing was blood, taken after autologous hematopoietic stem cell transplantation. The receptors originated from a girl aged 10-17 years with multiple sclerosis.

As to this clonotype: At one boundary the junction diverges from the germline segment, which might be a read error. The chain is built from TRBV10-3 and TRBJ1-2, with D maybe TRBD1 (6 bases). Germline values: CDR1 ENHRY, CDR2 SYGVKD. The length of the CDR3 is 14 residues. The CDR3 here is CAISDRARGYGYAF. CDR3 nucleotide sequence: TGTGCCATCAGTGACAGAGCCAGGGGCTATGGCTACGCCTTC.

This sequence joins TRBV7-2 and TRBJ2-7; D tentatively reads TRBD1 or TRBD2 (5 bases each). Germline V gene sequence: CDR1 SGHTA, CDR2 FQGNSA. This CDR3 is 15 amino acids long. Trimming stripped 5 bases from V and 4 bases from J, with 18 bases between. CDR3 in DNA: TGTGCCAGCAGCACGGGACCCTATCAAACGTACGAGCAGTACTTC. Its translation is CASSTGPYQTYEQYF.

The chain is built from TRBV5-6 and TRBJ1-2, with D possibly being TRBD1 (5 bases). The CDR3 has 12 residues. Germline CDR1 is SGHDT and CDR2 is YYEEEE. The V end lost 0 bases, the J end lost 6 bases, and 6 bases lay between the germline ends. The CDR3 reads CASSLGRDGYTF. CDR3 in DNA: TGTGCCAGCAGCTTGGGCAGGGATGGCTACACCTTC.

A word on this clonotype: Relative to the germline gene, one junction end is altered; a read error may explain this. The chain has TRBV13 and TRBJ1-1; 8 nucleotides line up with TRBD1. The CDR3 has 16 amino acids. The germline V gene has CDR1 PRHDT and CDR2 FYEKMQ (reference sequence). CDR3 bases: TGTGCCAGCAGCCTAGGGACAGGCGAGGGGAACACTGAAGCTTTCTTT. Encoded protein: CASSLGTGEGNTEAFF.

The V gene is TRBV28, the J gene TRBJ2-7; no definite D call. This CDR3 has 14 residues. Deletions cut 2 bases from V and 3 bases from J, with 11 bases between. In germline, CDR1 is MDHEN, CDR2 SYDVKM. CDR3 coding DNA: TGTGCCAGCAGTTTAAGGAATTCAGGCTACGAGCAGTACTTC. It yields the protein CASSLRNSGYEQYF.

The chain couples TRBV6-2 or TRBV6-3 to TRBJ2-5; 7 bases are shared with TRBD2. TRBJ2-7 matches the DNA end more closely, so the J call is doubtful. From germline, CDR1 is MNHEY and CDR2 SVGEGT. The CDR3 has 15 residues. The DNA of the CDR3 is TGTGCCAGCAGTACCTGGCTAGCGGACCCCTACGAGCAGTACTTC. Translated, it gives CASSTWLADPYEQYF.

CDR3 coding DNA: TGCGCCAGCAAGACAGAGCCCTCCTATAACTATGGCTACACCTTC. Amino acids: CASKTEPSYNYGYTF. The chain uses TRBV5-1 and TRBJ1-2, with D possibly TRBD1 on 5 matching bases. Germline V CDR1 and CDR2: SGHRS, YFSETQ. V lost 6 bases, J lost 1 base, and 16 bases lay in between. This CDR3 is 15 amino acids long.

This chain joins TRBV29-1 and TRBJ2-7, with 9 nucleotides matching TRBD1. Germline values: CDR1 SQVTM, CDR2 ANQGSEA. V was pared by 4 bases and J by 2 bases, with 3 bases of the junction left unmatched. This CDR3 contains 13 residues. The CDR3 DNA follows: TGCAGCGTTGGCCGGACAGGGGCCTACGAGCAGTACTTC. Residues: CSVGRTGAYEQYF.

There are many counts of this clonotype. DNA of the CDR3: TGCAGTGCTCCTTCCTATACTAGCGGAGATTACAATGAGCAGTTCTTC. This encodes CSAPSYTSGDYNEQFF. The chain recombines TRBV20-1 with TRBJ2-1; 8 bases align to TRBD2. The junction had 13 bases not matched to a gene; V was cut back by 5 bases and J by 4 bases. This CDR3 contains 16 residues. From germline, CDR1 is DFQATT and CDR2 SNEGSKA (reference sequence).

This clonotype was seen at least ten times. The chain uses TRBV6-5 and TRBJ1-6, with 8 positions matching TRBD1. J lost 7 bases, V lost 0 bases, and 5 bases had no gene match. This CDR3 has 16 amino acids. Looked up from germline, CDR1 is MNHEY and CDR2 is SVGAGI. The CDR3 sequence: CASSYSKQGGNSPLHF. The CDR3 DNA is TGTGCCAGCAGTTACTCGAAACAGGGGGGGAATTCACCCCTCCACTTT.